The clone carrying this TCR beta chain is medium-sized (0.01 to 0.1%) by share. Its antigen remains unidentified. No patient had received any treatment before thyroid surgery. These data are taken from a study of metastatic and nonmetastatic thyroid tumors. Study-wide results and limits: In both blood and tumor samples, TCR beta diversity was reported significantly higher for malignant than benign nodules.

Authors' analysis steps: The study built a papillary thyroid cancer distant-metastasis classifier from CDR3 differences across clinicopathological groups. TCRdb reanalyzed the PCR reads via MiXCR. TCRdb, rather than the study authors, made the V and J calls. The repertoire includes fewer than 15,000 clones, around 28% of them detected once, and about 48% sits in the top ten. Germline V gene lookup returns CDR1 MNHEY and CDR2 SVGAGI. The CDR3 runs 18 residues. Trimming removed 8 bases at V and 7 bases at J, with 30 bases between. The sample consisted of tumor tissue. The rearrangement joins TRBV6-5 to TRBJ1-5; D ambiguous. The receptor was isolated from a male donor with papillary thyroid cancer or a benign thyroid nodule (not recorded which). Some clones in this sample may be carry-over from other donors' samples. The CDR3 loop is CASVPWSAATNGDQPQHF. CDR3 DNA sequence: TGTGCCAGCGTTCCCTGGTCGGCAGCCACTAACGGCGACCAGCCCCAGCATTTT.